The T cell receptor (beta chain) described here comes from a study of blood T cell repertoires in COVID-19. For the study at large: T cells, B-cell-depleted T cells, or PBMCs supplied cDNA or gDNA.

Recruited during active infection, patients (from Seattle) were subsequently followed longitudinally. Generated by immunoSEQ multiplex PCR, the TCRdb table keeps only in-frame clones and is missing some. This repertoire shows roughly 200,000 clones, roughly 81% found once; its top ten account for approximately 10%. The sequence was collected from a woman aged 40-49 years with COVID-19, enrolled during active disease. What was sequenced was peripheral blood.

The CDR3 is CASSPGHRANYGYTF. In nucleotides, the CDR3 is TGTGCCAGCAGTCCAGGGCACAGGGCTAACTATGGCTACACCTTC. The genes are TRBV7-3 and TRBJ1-2; TRBD1 might be the D (6 bases). Trimming stripped 6 bases from V and 0 bases from J, with 14 bases between. This CDR3 contains 15 residues. Germline assignment: CDR1 SGHTA and CDR2 FQGTGA.